The 20 T cell receptor beta chains presented below share a single source sample, sequenced in a study of blood T cell repertoires in COVID-19. Repertoires were generated with immunoSEQ multiplex PCR, while TCRdb's copy carries only in-frame clones and drops some. The sample includes 250,000 to 300,000 clones, about 89% seen only once; the top ten take approximately 1.2%. The specimen was PBMCs or T cells enriched from blood (not recorded which). The source of these receptors is a human donor in a cohort exposed to, infected with or recovered from COVID-19 (not recorded which). The donor label of this sample is uncertain.

The rearrangement links TRBV7-7 to TRBJ1-5; D unresolved. Trimming pared 5 bases from V and 4 bases from J, leaving 15 bases between. The CDR3 totals 15 residues. Germline CDR1 SSHAT, CDR2 FNYEAQ (reference sequence). CDR3 amino acids: CASSPPEPSNQPQHF. CDR3 sequence (DNA): TGTGCCAGCAGCCCCCCCGAGCCCTCAAATCAGCCCCAGCATTTT.

The CDR3 nucleotides are TGTGCCAGCAGCTTTTTATCGGGGGGGCGGGAGCAGTTCTTC. Its protein product is CASSFLSGGREQFF. The chain is built from TRBV7-9 and TRBJ2-1; 8 bases fit TRBD2. Germline trimming cut 3 bases from V and 10 bases from J; bases unmatched to any gene: 8. CDR1 and CDR2 (germline): SEHNR, FQNEAQ (reference sequence). The length of the CDR3 is 14 residues.

The chain joins TRBV18 to TRBJ1-2; no clear D gene. The CDR3 loop spans 13 amino acids. V was cut by 3 bases and J by 1 base, with 6 bases left in between. Per the germline V gene, CDR1 is KGHSH and CDR2 is LQKENI. CDR3 amino acids: CASSPGSNYGYTF. In nucleotides, the CDR3 is TGTGCCAGCTCACCTGGTAGTAACTATGGCTACACCTTC.

In this sample, this clone turned up once. This chain connects TRBV7-9 to TRBJ2-4; 15 nucleotides align to TRBD2. Trimming at V came to 5 bases and at J to 4 bases, leaving 12 bases not matched to a gene. CDR1 and CDR2 from the germline V gene are SEHNR and FQNEAQ (reference sequence). The CDR3 is 19 residues long. The CDR3, as DNA: TGTGCCAGCAGCCGAAGTCTGACCGGACTAGCGGGGGGGAAAAACATTCAGTACTTC. Protein product: CASSRSLTGLAGGKNIQYF.

The chain links TRBV3-1 (or the pseudogene TRBV3-2) to TRBJ1-1, with D possibly matching TRBD1 (6 bases). This CDR3 contains 15 residues. V was clipped by 3 bases and J by 8 bases, with 19 bases between them. Germline V CDR1 and CDR2: LGHDT, YNNKEL (reference sequence). CDR3 residues: CASSQPYPRTEEAFF. The CDR3 DNA sequence: TGTGCCAGCAGCCAGCCCTACCCGAGGACAGAGGAAGCTTTCTTT.

This clone was found once. The V call is TRBV7-9, the J call TRBJ2-3; maybe TRBD2 (7 bases). The V gene lost 6 bases and the J gene lost 0 bases, with 19 bases spanning the gap. The V gene's germline CDR1 is SEHNR and CDR2 FQNEAQ (reference sequence). The CDR3 runs 17 residues. The CDR3 here is CASRPTHKGGSTDTQYF. CDR3 bases: TGTGCCAGCAGACCTACACACAAGGGGGGGAGCACAGATACGCAGTATTTT.

The V call is TRBV9, the J call TRBJ1-3, with D tentatively TRBD1 (6 bases). Trimming removed 5 bases at V and 1 base at J, with 7 bases between. Germline CDR1 reads SGDLS; CDR2 reads YYNGEE. This CDR3 comprises 13 residues. The CDR3 DNA reads as TGTGCCAGCAGAGGACAGTCTGGAAACACCATATATTTT. This sequence encodes CASRGQSGNTIYF.

CDR3 region: CASSLGLRNTIYF. DNA for the CDR3: TGCGCCAGCAGCCTGGGACTTCGAAACACCATATATTTT. The chain is built from TRBV5-1 and TRBJ1-3, with D tentatively TRBD1 (5 bases). Germline values: CDR1 SGHRS, CDR2 YFSETQ. V dropped 4 bases and J dropped 5 bases, with 10 bases sitting between them. The CDR3 loop spans 13 amino acids.

The chain links TRBV29-1 to TRBJ2-3, with 8 nucleotides matching TRBD2. With V trimmed by 1 base and J by 1 base, 4 bases remained unmatched. This CDR3 contains 15 residues. CDR1 and CDR2 from the germline V gene are SQVTM and ANQGSEA. This chain's CDR3 is CSVEVRGGGTDTQYF. The CDR3 DNA reads TGCAGCGTTGAAGTACGGGGGGGCGGCACAGATACGCAGTATTTT.

The chain joins TRBV10-3 to TRBJ1-2; perhaps TRBD1 as D (5 bases). This CDR3 spans 14 amino acids. Per germline, CDR1 ENHRY and CDR2 SYGVKD. V lost 11 bases to trimming and J lost 6 bases, with 22 bases between them. DNA of the CDR3: TGTGCCGCCCGAGGGGAGGGCGCCCTTCATGGCTACACCTTC. It encodes CAARGEGALHGYTF.

V and J are TRBV3-1 (or the pseudogene TRBV3-2) and TRBJ2-2; possibly TRBD1 for D (5 bases). The germline V gene encodes CDR1 LGHDT and CDR2 YNNKEL (reference sequence). This CDR3 is built from 14 residues. The V end lost 3 bases, the J end lost 5 bases, and 10 bases lay between the germline ends. The CDR3 is CASSQGPGTGELFF. CDR3 nucleotides: TGTGCCAGCAGCCAGGGCCCAGGGACCGGGGAGCTGTTTTTT.

V usage is TRBV7-9 and J usage is TRBJ1-2; 8 positions match TRBD1. Germline lookup yields CDR1 SEHNR and CDR2 FQNEAQ (reference sequence). The ends lost 4 bases at V and 4 bases at J; junction bases unmatched: 5. This CDR3 is 14 amino acids long. In DNA, the CDR3 is TGTGCCAGCAGCTCGACAGGGGTGGGCTATGGCTACACCTTC. As protein: CASSSTGVGYGYTF.

About this clone itself: This sample also contains other DNA sequences that code for the same CDR3. This rearrangement joins TRBV11-2 to TRBJ2-7; 12 nucleotides align to TRBD2. J lost 3 bases, V lost 6 bases, and 3 bases had no gene match. Germline assignment: CDR1 SGHAT and CDR2 FQNNGV. CDR3 length equals 14 residues. The CDR3 DNA reads as TGTGCCAGCAGTCTGGGACTAGCGGGCTACGAGCAGTACTTC. Translating gives CASSLGLAGYEQYF.

J is TRBJ1-6 and V is TRBV2; no definite D call. The CDR3 has 13 residues. The V end lost 7 bases, the J end lost 4 bases, and 8 bases lay between the germline ends. Germline V gene sequence: CDR1 SNHLY, CDR2 FYNNEI. The CDR3 protein is CASINNYNSPLHF. Here the CDR3 DNA reads TGTGCCAGCATTAACAATTATAATTCACCCCTCCACTTT.

V usage is TRBV7-6 and J usage is TRBJ2-2, with 9 positions matching TRBD2. The V segment lost 5 bases and the J segment 5 bases; nucleotides outside the gene matches: 6. Germline CDR1 reads SGHVS; CDR2 reads FNYEAQ. This CDR3 contains 15 residues. CDR3 bases: TGTGCCAGCAGCCCGACTAGCGGACGGACCGGGGAGCTGTTTTTT. Its translation is CASSPTSGRTGELFF.

The chain combines TRBV2 with TRBJ1-2; 8 nucleotides match TRBD1. There are 12 residues in the CDR3. The V gene's germline CDR1 is SNHLY and CDR2 FYNNEI. V shed 7 bases and J 8 bases; nucleotides not matched to a gene: 6. The CDR3 nucleotides are TGTGCCAGCATTTCAGGGGGCTGGGGCTACACCTTC. This gives the protein CASISGGWGYTF.

The chain has TRBV19 and TRBJ1-1; 8 nucleotides line up with TRBD1. The junction had 3 bases not matched to a gene; V was cut back by 7 bases and J by 2 bases. The CDR3 totals 13 residues. Germline CDR1 LNHDA, CDR2 SQIVND (reference sequence). The CDR3 nucleotides are TGTGCCAGTATCTCAGGGGGCAACACTGAAGCTTTCTTT. Protein sequence: CASISGGNTEAFF.

The gene calls are TRBV18 and TRBJ1-3; 7 bases align to TRBD1. This CDR3 has 15 amino acids. With V trimmed by 2 bases and J by 4 bases, 5 bases remained unmatched. Germline-derived CDR1 and CDR2 are KGHSH and LQKENI. The CDR3 loop is CASSPTTGYGNTIYF. Written as DNA, the CDR3 is TGTGCCAGCTCACCAACGACAGGGTACGGAAACACCATATATTTT. The full variable domain, with the rest looked up from reference TRBV18 and TRBJ1-3, is NAGVMQNPRHLVRRRGQEARLRCSPMKGHSHVYWYRQLPEEGLKFMVYLQKENIIDESGMPKERFSAEFPKEGPSILRIQQVVRGDSAAYFCASSPTTGYGNTIYFGEGSWLTVV.

The chain combines TRBV4-2 with TRBJ1-1, with no clear D. V gave up 0 bases and J gave up 0 bases, with 8 bases separating them. Per the germline V gene, CDR1 is LGHNA and CDR2 is YNFKEQ. The CDR3 spans 15 residues. CDR3 nucleotides: TGTGCCAGCAGCCAAGAAGAGGGTTTGAACACTGAAGCTTTCTTT. It is translated as CASSQEEGLNTEAFF.

V is TRBV5-1 and J is TRBJ2-7, with 8 positions matching TRBD1. This CDR3 contains 15 residues. Trimming at V came to 4 bases and at J to 0 bases, leaving 6 bases not matched to a gene. Germline CDR1 and CDR2: SGHRS and YFSETQ. The CDR3 sequence is CASSQGQANSYEQYF. The CDR3 region has the DNA TGCGCCAGCAGCCAGGGACAGGCCAACTCCTACGAGCAGTACTTC.